The T cell receptor (beta chain) under discussion was sequenced for a study of blood T cell repertoires in COVID-19. Study-level background: There were acute and convalescent COVID-19 samples, and they came from the United States, Italy and Spain. Sources were T cells, B-cell-depleted T cells, or PBMCs; the material itself was cDNA or gDNA.

How the authors handled the data: Amplification with reference gene primers provided the estimates of nucleated cell counts. Assay used: immunoSEQ multiplex PCR; TCRdb lists only in-frame clones, some missing. V and J calls plus clone size are reproduced from that table; the DNA served to infer D and trimming. Here the sample spans roughly 100,000 clones, 91% being singletons. CDR3 length equals 17 residues. The germline CDR1 and CDR2 sequences are GTSNPN and SVGIG (reference sequence). V was trimmed by 5 bases and J by 0 bases, leaving 22 bases between them. Sequencing was done on a sample of peripheral blood. The gene calls are TRBV30 and TRBJ1-1, with D possibly TRBD1 on 6 matching bases. The TCR was taken from a man aged 18-30 years with acute or convalescent COVID-19. The CDR3 reads CAWEFPGHQSLNTEAFF. As DNA, the CDR3 is TGTGCCTGGGAATTCCCGGGACACCAGTCTTTGAACACTGAAGCTTTCTTT.